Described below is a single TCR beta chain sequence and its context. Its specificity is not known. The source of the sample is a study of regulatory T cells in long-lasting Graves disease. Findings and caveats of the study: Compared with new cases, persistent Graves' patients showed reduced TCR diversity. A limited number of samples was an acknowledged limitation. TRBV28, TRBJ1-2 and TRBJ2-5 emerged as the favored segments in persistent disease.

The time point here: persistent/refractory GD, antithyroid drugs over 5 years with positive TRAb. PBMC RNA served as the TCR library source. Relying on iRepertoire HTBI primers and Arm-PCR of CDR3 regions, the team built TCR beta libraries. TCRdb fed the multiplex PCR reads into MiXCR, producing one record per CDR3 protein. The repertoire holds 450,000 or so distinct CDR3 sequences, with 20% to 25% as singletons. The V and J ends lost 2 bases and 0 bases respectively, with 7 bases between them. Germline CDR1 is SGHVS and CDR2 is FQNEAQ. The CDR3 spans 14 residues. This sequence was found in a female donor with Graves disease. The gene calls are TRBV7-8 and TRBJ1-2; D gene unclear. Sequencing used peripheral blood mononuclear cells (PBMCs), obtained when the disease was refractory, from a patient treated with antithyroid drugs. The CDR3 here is CASSLTTANYGYTF. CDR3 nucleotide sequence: TGTGCCAGCAGCTTAACGACGGCTAACTATGGCTACACCTTC.